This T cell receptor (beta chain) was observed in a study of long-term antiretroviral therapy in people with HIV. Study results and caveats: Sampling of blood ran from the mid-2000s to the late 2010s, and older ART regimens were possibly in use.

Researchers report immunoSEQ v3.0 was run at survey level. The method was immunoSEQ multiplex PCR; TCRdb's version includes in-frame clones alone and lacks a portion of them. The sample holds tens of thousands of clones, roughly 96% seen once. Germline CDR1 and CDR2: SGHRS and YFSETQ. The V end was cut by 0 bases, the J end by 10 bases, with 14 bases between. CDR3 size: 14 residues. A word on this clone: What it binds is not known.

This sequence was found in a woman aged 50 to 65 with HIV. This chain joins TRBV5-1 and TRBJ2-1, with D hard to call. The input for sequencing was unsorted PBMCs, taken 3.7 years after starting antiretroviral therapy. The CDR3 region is CASSLAWGLFEQFF. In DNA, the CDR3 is TGCGCCAGCAGCTTGGCCTGGGGTCTTTTCGAGCAGTTCTTC. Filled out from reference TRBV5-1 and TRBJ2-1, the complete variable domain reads KAGVTQTPRYLIKTRGQQVTLSCSPISGHRSVSWYQQTPGQGLQFLFEYFSETQRNKGNFPGRFSGRQFSNSRSEMNVSTLELGDSALYLCASSLAWGLFEQFFGPGTRLTVL.